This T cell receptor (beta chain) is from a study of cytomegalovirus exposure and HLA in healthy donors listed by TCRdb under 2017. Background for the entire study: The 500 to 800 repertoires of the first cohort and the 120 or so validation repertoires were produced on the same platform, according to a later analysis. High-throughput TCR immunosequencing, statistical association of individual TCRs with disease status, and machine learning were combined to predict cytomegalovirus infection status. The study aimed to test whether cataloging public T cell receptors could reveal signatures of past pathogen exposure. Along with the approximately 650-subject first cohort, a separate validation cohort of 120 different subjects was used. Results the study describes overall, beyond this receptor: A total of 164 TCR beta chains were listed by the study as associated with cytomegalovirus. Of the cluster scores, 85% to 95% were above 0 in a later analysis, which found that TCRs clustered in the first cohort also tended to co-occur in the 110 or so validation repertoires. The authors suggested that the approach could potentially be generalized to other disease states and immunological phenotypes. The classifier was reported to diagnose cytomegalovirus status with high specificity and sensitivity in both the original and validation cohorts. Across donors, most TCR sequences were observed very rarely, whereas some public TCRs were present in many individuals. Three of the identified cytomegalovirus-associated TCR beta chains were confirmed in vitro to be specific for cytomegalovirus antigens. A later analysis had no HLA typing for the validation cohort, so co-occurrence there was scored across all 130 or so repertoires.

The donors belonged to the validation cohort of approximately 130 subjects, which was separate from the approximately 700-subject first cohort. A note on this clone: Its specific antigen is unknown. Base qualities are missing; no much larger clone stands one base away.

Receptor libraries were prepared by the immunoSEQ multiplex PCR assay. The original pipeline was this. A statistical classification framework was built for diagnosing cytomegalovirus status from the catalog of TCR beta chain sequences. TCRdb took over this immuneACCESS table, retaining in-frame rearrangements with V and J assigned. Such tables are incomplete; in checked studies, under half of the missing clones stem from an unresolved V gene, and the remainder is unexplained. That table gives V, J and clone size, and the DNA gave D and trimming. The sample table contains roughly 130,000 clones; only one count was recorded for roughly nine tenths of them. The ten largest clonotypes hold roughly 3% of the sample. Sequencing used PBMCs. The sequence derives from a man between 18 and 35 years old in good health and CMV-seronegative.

The CDR3 has the sequence CASRPGVNEKLFF. The nucleotides read TGTGCCAGCAGACCAGGGGTTAATGAAAAACTGTTTTTT. The chain is encoded by TRBV7-9 joined to TRBJ1-4; a tentative D call is TRBD1 (6 bases match). Reading from cysteine to phenylalanine, the CDR3 counts 13 amino acids. The CDR3 DNA has 39 bases and is translated from base 1. From a lookup of the germline V gene (reference sequence), CDR1 and CDR2 are SEHNR and FQNEAQ. V is shortened by 6 bases, J by 4 bases, and the region joining them spans 9 bases. The reference TRBV7-9 and TRBJ1-4 proteins fill in what lies around the CDR3, so the full variable domain reads DTGVSQNPRHKITKRGQNVTFRCDPISEHNRLYWYRQTLGQGPEFLTYFQNEAQLEKSRLLSDRFSAERPKGSFSTLEIQRTEQGDSAMYLCASRPGVNEKLFFGSGTQLSVL.